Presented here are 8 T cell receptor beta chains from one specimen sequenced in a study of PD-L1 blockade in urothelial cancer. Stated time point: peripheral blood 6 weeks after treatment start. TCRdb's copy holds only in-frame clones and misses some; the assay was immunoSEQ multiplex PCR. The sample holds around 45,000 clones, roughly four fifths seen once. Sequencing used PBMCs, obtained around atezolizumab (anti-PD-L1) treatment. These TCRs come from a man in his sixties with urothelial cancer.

The CDR3 DNA reads TGTGCCAGCAGCGGACAGGTAGGGGTCAACAATTCACCCCTCCACTTT. Its translation: CASSGQVGVNNSPLHF. The chain combines TRBV2 with TRBJ1-6; 7 bases match TRBD1. V was clipped by 6 bases and J by 7 bases; unmatched bases: 12. Per the germline V gene, CDR1 is SNHLY and CDR2 is FYNNEI. There are 16 residues in the CDR3.

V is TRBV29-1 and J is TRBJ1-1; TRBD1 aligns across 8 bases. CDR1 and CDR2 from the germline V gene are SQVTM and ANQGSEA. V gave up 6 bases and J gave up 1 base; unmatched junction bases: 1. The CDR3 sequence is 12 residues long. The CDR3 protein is CSVGQGNTEAFF. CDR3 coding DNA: TGCAGCGTCGGACAGGGGAACACTGAAGCTTTCTTT. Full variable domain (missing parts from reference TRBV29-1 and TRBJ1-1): SAVISQKPSRDICQRGTSLTIQCQVDSQVTMMFWYRQQPGQSLTLIATANQGSEATYESGFVIDKFPISRPNLTFSTLTVSNMSPEDSSIYLCSVGQGNTEAFFGQGTRLTVV.

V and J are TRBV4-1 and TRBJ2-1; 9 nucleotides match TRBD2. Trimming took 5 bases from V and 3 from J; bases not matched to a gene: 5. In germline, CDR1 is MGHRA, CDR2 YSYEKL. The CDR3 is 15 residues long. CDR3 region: CASSSTSGNYNEQFF. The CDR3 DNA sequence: TGCGCCAGCAGCTCGACTAGCGGTAACTACAATGAGCAGTTCTTC.

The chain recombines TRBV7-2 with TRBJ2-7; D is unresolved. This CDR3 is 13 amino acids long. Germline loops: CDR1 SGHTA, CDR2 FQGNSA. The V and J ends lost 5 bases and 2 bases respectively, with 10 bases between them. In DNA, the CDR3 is TGTGCCAGCAGCCTGGGCAAGACCTACGAGCAGTACTTC. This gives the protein CASSLGKTYEQYF.

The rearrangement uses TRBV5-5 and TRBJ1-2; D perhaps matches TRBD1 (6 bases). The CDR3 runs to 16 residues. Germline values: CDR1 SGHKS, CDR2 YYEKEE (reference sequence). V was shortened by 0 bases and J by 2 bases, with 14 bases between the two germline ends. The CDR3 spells CASSLVAQGKNYGYTF. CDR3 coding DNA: TGTGCCAGCAGCTTGGTGGCGCAGGGGAAAAACTATGGCTACACCTTC.

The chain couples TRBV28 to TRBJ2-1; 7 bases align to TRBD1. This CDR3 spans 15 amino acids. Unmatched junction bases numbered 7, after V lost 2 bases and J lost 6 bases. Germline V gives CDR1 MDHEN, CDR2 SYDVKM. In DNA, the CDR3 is TGTGCCAGCAGTTTAAGACAGGGAGATGGCAATGAGCAGTTCTTC. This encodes CASSLRQGDGNEQFF. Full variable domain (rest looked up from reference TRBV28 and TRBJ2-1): DVKVTQSSRYLVKRTGEKVFLECVQDMDHENMFWYRQDPGLGLRLIYFSYDVKMKEKGDIPEGYSVSREKKERFSLILESASTNQTSMYLCASSLRQGDGNEQFFGPGTRLTVL.

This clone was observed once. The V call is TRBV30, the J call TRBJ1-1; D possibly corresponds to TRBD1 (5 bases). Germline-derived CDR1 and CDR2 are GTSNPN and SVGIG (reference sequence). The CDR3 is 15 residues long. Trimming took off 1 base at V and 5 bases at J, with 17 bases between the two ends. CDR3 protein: CAWSDNIGHGTEAFF. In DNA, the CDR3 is TGTGCCTGGAGTGACAATATAGGACATGGAACTGAAGCTTTCTTT.

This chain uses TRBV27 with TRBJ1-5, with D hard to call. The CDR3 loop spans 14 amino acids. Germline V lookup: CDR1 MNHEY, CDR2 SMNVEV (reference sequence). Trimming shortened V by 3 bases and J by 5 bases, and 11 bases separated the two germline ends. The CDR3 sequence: CASSLPGKDQPQHF. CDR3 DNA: TGTGCCAGCAGTTTGCCCGGGAAGGATCAGCCCCAGCATTTT.